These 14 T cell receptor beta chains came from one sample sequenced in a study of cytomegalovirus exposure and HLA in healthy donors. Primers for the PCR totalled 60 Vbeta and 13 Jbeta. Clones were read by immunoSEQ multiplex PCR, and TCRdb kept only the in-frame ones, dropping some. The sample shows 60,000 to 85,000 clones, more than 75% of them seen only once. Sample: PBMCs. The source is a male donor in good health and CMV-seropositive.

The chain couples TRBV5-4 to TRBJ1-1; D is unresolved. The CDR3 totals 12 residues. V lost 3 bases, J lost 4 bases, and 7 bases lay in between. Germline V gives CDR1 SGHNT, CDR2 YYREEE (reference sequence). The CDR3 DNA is TGTGCCAGCAGCTCGTCCCGCACTGAAGCTTTCTTT. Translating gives CASSSSRTEAFF.

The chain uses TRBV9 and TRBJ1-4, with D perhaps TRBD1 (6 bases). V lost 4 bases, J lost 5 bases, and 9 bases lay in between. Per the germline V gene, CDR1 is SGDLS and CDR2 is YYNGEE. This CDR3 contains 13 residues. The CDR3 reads CASSQQGNEKLFF. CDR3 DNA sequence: TGTGCCAGCAGCCAACAGGGCAATGAAAAACTGTTTTTT.

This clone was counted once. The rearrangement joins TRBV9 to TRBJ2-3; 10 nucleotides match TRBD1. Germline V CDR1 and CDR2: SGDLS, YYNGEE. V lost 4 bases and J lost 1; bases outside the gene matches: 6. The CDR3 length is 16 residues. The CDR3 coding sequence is TGTGCCAGCAGCACGGGGACAGGGGCTGGCACAGATACGCAGTATTTT. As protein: CASSTGTGAGTDTQYF.

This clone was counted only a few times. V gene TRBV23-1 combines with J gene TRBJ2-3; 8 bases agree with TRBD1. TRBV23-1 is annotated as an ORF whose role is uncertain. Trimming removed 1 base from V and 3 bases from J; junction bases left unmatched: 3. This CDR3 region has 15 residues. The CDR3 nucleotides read TGCGCCAGCAGTCAATGTACAGGGGGAACAGATACGCAGTATTTT. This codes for CASSQCTGGTDTQYF.

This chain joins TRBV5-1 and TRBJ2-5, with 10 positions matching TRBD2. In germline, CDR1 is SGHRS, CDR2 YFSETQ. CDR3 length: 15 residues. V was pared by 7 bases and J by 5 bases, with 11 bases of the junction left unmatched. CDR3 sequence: CASATGTSATETQYF. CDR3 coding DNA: TGCGCCAGCGCAACCGGGACTAGCGCCACGGAGACCCAGTACTTC.

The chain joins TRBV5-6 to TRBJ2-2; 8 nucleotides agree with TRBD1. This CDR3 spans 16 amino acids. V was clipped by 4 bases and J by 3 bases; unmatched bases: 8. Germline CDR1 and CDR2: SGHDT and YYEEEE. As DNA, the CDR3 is TGTGCCAGCAGCCCATTCAGGGGGCGCGACACCGGGGAGCTGTTTTTT. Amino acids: CASSPFRGRDTGELFF.

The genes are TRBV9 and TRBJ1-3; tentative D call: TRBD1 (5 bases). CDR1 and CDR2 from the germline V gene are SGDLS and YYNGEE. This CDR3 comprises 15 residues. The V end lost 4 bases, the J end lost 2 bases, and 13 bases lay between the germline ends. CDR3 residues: CASSPVPGAGNTIYF. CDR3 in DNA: TGTGCCAGCAGCCCAGTCCCGGGGGCTGGAAACACCATATATTTT.

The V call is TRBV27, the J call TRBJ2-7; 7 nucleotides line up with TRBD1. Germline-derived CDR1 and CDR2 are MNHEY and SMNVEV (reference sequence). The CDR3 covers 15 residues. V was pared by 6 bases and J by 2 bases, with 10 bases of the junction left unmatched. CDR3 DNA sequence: TGTGCCAGCAGATTGGGGGCTCAGGGGGCCTACGAGCAGTACTTC. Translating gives CASRLGAQGAYEQYF.

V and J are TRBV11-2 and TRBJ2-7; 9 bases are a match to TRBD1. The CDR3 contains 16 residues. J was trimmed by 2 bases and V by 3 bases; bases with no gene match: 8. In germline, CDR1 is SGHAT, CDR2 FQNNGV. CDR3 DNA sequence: TGTGCCAGCAGCTTCGCCGGGGGACAGGGCCCCTACGAGCAGTACTTC. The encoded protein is CASSFAGGQGPYEQYF.

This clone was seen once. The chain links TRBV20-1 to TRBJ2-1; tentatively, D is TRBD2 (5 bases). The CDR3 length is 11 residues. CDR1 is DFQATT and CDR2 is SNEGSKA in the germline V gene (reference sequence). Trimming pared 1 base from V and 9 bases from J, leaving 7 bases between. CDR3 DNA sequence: TGCAGTGCTAGAGCCGGGATTGAGCAGTTCTTC. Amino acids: CSARAGIEQFF.

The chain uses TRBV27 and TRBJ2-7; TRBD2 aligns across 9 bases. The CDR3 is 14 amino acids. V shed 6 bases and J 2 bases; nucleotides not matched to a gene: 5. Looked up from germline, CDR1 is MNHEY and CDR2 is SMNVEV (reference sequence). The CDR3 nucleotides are TGTGCCAGCAGAGCCTCTAGCGGGACCTACGAGCAGTACTTC. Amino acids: CASRASSGTYEQYF.

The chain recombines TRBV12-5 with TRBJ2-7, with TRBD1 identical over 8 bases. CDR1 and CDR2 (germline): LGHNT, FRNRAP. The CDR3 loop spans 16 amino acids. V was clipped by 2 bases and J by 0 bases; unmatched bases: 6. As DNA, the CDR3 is TGTGCTAGTGGTTTGAGGGACAGGAGGCTCTCCTACGAGCAGTACTTC. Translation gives CASGLRDRRLSYEQYF.

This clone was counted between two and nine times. The CDR3 sequence: CASSLVARALTSPLHF. The CDR3 region has the DNA TGTGCCAGCAGCTTGGTTGCGAGGGCCTTGACTTCACCCCTCCACTTT. This sequence joins TRBV5-6 and TRBJ1-6; no clear D. Germline V gene lookup returns CDR1 SGHDT and CDR2 YYEEEE. The CDR3 is 16 residues long. Trimming took off 0 bases at V and 9 bases at J, with 16 bases between the two ends.

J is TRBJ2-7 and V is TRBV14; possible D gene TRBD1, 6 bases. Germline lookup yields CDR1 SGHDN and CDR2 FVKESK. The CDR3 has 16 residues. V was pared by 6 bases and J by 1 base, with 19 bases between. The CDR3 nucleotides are TGTGCCAGCAGACATTCTACAGGGCGGAGATCCTACGAGCAGTACTTC. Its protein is CASRHSTGRRSYEQYF.